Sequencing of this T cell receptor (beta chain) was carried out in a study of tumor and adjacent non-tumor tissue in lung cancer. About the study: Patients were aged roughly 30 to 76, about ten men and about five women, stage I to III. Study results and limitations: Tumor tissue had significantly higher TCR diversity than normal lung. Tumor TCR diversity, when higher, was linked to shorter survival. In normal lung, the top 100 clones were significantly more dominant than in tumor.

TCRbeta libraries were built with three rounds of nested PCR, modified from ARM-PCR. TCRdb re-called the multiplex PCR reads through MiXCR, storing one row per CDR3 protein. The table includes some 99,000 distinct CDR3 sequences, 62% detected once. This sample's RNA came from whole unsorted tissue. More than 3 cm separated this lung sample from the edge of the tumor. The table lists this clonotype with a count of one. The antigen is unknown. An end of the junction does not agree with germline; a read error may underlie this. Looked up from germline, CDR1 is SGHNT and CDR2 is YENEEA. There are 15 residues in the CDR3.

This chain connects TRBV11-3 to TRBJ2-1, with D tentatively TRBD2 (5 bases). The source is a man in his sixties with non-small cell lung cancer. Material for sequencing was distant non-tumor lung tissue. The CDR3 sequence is CASNPSGSYYDEQFF. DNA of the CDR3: TGTGCCAGCAACCCCTCGGGGAGCTACTACGATGAGCAGTTCTTC.